The 8 T cell receptor beta chains below all came from one sample that was sequenced in a study of T cells after yellow fever vaccination. TCRdb passed the 5' RACE reads through MiXCR, listing each CDR3 protein once. The profile shows some 350,000 distinct CDR3 sequences, 8% to 10% of them singletons. The sample in question was PBMCs, obtained on the day of the first yellow fever vaccination. All receptors derive from a man aged 18 to 30 who received the YFV17D yellow fever vaccine.

This clonotype has a handful of counts. The genes are TRBV4-3 and TRBJ2-3; TRBD2 aligns across 12 bases. Looked up from germline, CDR1 is LGHNA and CDR2 is YSLEER. J was trimmed by 2 bases and V by 4 bases; bases with no gene match: 16. This CDR3 has 20 residues. CDR3 bases: TGCGCCAGCAGCCTCGCGGCCCTGGGGCCTAGCGGGGGGGCCACAGATACGCAGTATTTT. It specifies CASSLAALGPSGGATDTQYF.

This clonotype came up many times. V gene TRBV12-3 or TRBV12-4 combines with J gene TRBJ1-2; no definite D call. Deletions cut 4 bases from V and 3 bases from J, with 6 bases between. The CDR3 loop spans 12 amino acids. CDR3 DNA: TGTGCCAGCAGTTCGGACGACTATGGCTACACCTTC. Residues: CASSSDDYGYTF.

The chain links TRBV6-1 to TRBJ2-2; 8 bases align to TRBD2. The CDR3 sequence is 16 residues long. Germline V lookup: CDR1 MNHNS, CDR2 SASEGT. V lost 8 bases to trimming and J lost 0 bases; unmatched junction nucleotides: 8. The CDR3 nucleotides read TGTGCCAGCGGTCGGGCGGGGGGCCCGAACACCGGGGAGCTGTTTTTT. Translation: CASGRAGGPNTGELFF.

This clonotype was counted at least ten times. The rearrangement links TRBV15 to TRBJ1-6; weak D call: TRBD1 (5 bases). V was cut by 1 base and J by 19 bases, with 17 bases left in between. Germline loops: CDR1 LNHNV, CDR2 YYDKDF (reference sequence). The CDR3 loop spans 13 amino acids. This CDR3 is CATSRAGIGGVHF. CDR3 nucleotides: TGTGCCACCAGCAGAGCGGGGATCGGAGGGGTTCACTTT.

The rearrangement joins TRBV5-1 to TRBJ2-7; either TRBD1 or TRBD2 may supply D (6 bases each). The CDR3 extends over 14 amino acids. Germline V lookup: CDR1 SGHRS, CDR2 YFSETQ. V was pared by 4 bases and J by 6 bases, with 17 bases between. CDR3 amino acids: CASSPGAGTGEQYV. In nucleotides, the CDR3 is TGCGCCAGCAGCCCGGGGGCGGGTACAGGCGAGCAGTACGTC.

V is TRBV3-1 and J is TRBJ2-3, with a weak D call TRBD2 (6 bases). Germline V CDR1 and CDR2: LGHDT, YNNKEL (reference sequence). With 1 base removed from V and 5 bases from J, the gap between germline ends came to 16 bases. The CDR3 extends over 16 amino acids. The CDR3 bases are TGTGCCAGCAGCCAAGGAACCGTCGACGGGGGAGATACGCAGTATTTT. Its protein product is CASSQGTVDGGDTQYF.

The chain combines TRBV11-2 with TRBJ2-5, with 8 bases aligning to TRBD1. The CDR3 length is 18 residues. Germline assignment: CDR1 SGHAT and CDR2 FQNNGV. Trimming at V came to 6 bases and at J to 5 bases, leaving 20 bases not matched to a gene. Written as DNA, the CDR3 is TGTGCCAGCAGTCTCGCAGGGGGCGGTGGCGTGGGCGAGGAGACCCAGTACTTC. Its protein product is CASSLAGGGGVGEETQYF.

The V gene is TRBV4-1, the J gene TRBJ1-5; no firm D call. The CDR3 covers 16 residues. V shed 10 bases and J shed 0 bases, with 19 bases lying between them. Per the germline V gene, CDR1 is MGHRA and CDR2 is YSYEKL. The DNA for the CDR3 is TGCGCCACCTCCCGGCGGATTTTAACTAGCAATCAGCCCCAGCATTTT. Translating gives CATSRRILTSNQPQHF.